Listed below are T cell receptor beta chains from one sample, sequenced in a study of patients and donors after allogeneic stem cell transplantation. TCRdb called the RT-PCR reads again in MiXCR, with one record for every CDR3 protein. The data hold around 4,100 distinct CDR3 sequences, with roughly a quarter observed a single time. The sequenced sample was blood, either unsorted or a sorted T cell fraction (not recorded which). The receptor source for this set is a human donor who was either an allogeneic HSCT recipient or a stem cell or donor lymphocyte infusion donor (not recorded which). It is not recorded whose cells these are; they may come from a transplant donor. The CDR3 runs from the conserved cysteine through the conserved F or W. Each record gives: clone size, J gene, V gene, D gene, CDR3 protein, CDR3 DNA. A D gene is named only where the DNA matches it firmly. The size field is filled for only some rows; it gives once, few, many or a size class.

size: NA
J: TRBJ2-1
V: TRBV11-2
D: NA
CDR3: CASSRGDWEQFF
DNA: TGTGCCAGCAGTAGGGGGGACTGGGAGCAGTTCTTC

size: NA
J: TRBJ2-2
V: TRBV24-1
D: NA
CDR3: CATSVSRGELFF
DNA: TGTGCCACCAGTGTGAGTCGAGGGGAGCTGTTTTTT

size: few
J: TRBJ2-4
V: TRBV5-6
D: NA
CDR3: CASSGTGLNIQYF
DNA: TGTGCCAGCAGCGGGACGGGGCTAAACATTCAGTACTTC

size: large
J: TRBJ2-5
V: TRBV10-1
D: NA
CDR3: CASSAWGQETQYF
DNA: TGCGCCAGCTCCGCGTGGGGCCAAGAGACCCAGTACTTC

size: medium-sized
J: TRBJ2-7
V: TRBV4-3
D: NA
CDR3: CASSQDKGAFYEQYF
DNA: TGCGCCAGCAGCCAAGATAAAGGGGCCTTCTACGAGCAGTACTTC

size: few
J: TRBJ2-1
V: TRBV11-1
D: TRBD1
CDR3: CASSLAVTGEAYEQFF
DNA: TGTGCCAGCAGCTTAGCCGTGACAGGGGAGGCGTATGAGCAGTTCTTC

size: few
J: TRBJ1-5
V: TRBV19
D: TRBD1
CDR3: CASGQAARSPQHF
DNA: TGTGCCAGCGGACAGGCCGCCCGGTCGCCCCAGCATTTT

size: few
J: TRBJ1-3
V: TRBV5-1
D: NA
CDR3: CASSLAGDGNTIYF
DNA: TGCGCCAGCAGCTTGGCGGGGGATGGAAACACCATATATTTT

size: few
J: TRBJ2-5
V: TRBV15
D: NA
CDR3: CATRPPGAYQETQYF
DNA: TGTGCCACCAGACCACCCGGGGCTTACCAAGAGACCCAGTACTTC

size: NA
J: TRBJ2-1
V: TRBV11-2
D: NA
CDR3: CASSLGLRDPLIF
DNA: TGTGCCAGCAGCTTAGGACTCCGGGACCCTCTGATCTTC

size: few
J: TRBJ2-1
V: TRBV3-1
D: NA
CDR3: CASSQTAYNEQFF
DNA: TGTGCCAGCAGCCAGACAGCGTACAATGAGCAGTTCTTC

size: medium-sized
J: TRBJ2-1
V: TRBV7-2
D: TRBD2
CDR3: CASSLGTRDEQFF
DNA: TGTGCCAGCAGCCTTGGGACTAGGGATGAGCAGTTCTTC

size: medium-sized
J: TRBJ2-3
V: TRBV7-2
D: NA
CDR3: CASSLLGSTDTQYF
DNA: TGTGCCAGCAGCTTATTAGGGAGCACAGATACGCAGTATTTT

size: NA
J: TRBJ2-1
V: TRBV30
D: TRBD2
CDR3: CSSQRGNEQFF
DNA: TGTTCCTCCCAGCGGGGGAATGAGCAGTTCTTC

size: once
J: TRBJ2-7
V: TRBV6-2/TRBV6-3
D: NA
CDR3: CASNREWEQYF
DNA: TGTGCCAGCAACCGGGAGTGGGAGCAGTACTTC

size: NA
J: TRBJ2-1
V: TRBV11-2
D: NA
CDR3: CASSLRTANNEQFF
DNA: TGTGCCAGCAGCCTACGGACAGCAAACAATGAGCAGTTCTTC

size: few
J: TRBJ1-1
V: TRBV27
D: NA
CDR3: CASSTQDRNTEAFF
DNA: TGTGCCAGCAGTACCCAGGACAGGAACACTGAAGCTTTCTTT

size: medium-sized
J: TRBJ2-1
V: TRBV29-1
D: TRBD2
CDR3: CSVGAGESDEQFF
DNA: TGCAGCGTTGGAGCGGGGGAGTCAGATGAGCAGTTCTTC

size: medium-sized
J: TRBJ2-1
V: TRBV10-3
D: NA
CDR3: CAISESERLDEQFF
DNA: TGTGCCATCAGTGAGTCCGAGCGACTCGATGAGCAGTTCTTC

size: NA
J: TRBJ1-1
V: TRBV7-2
D: NA
CDR3: CASSFRNTEAFF
DNA: TGTGCCAGCAGCTTCCGCAACACTGAAGCTTTCTTT

size: medium-sized
J: TRBJ2-3
V: TRBV24-1
D: NA
CDR3: CATSDLWGYTQYF
DNA: TGTGCCACCAGTGATTTGTGGGGGTATACGCAGTATTTT

size: few
J: TRBJ2-7
V: TRBV7-2
D: TRBD2
CDR3: CASQGPSGSYEQYF
DNA: TGTGCCAGCCAGGGGCCTAGCGGGAGTTACGAGCAGTACTTC